These 17 T cell receptor beta chains were sequenced from one sample in a study of T cells in Graves' hyperthyroidism and ophthalmopathy. Template material for amplifying TCR beta CDR3 regions consisted of RNA transcripts. HTBI primers were used for first-round RT-PCR of the TCR CDR3. TCRdb re-called the multiplex PCR reads through MiXCR, storing one row per CDR3 protein. The sample contains about 200,000 distinct CDR3 sequences, less than 20% of which appear only once. Sequenced material: blood. These receptors were collected from a woman aged 50 to 60 with Graves' hyperthyroidism.

The chain combines TRBV5-1 with TRBJ2-1; 11 nucleotides agree with TRBD1. This CDR3 has 15 residues. The V gene end was trimmed by 4 bases and the J gene end by 3 bases; junction bases not matched to a gene: 3. The germline V gene encodes CDR1 SGHRS and CDR2 YFSETQ. CDR3 coding DNA: TGCGCCAGCAGCGCGGACAGGGGGCTCTACAATGAGCAGTTCTTC. This sequence encodes CASSADRGLYNEQFF.

This clonotype was counted many times. V and J are TRBV29-1 and TRBJ2-3; D gene uncertain. Germline V gene data show CDR1 as SQVTM and CDR2 as ANQGSEA. The CDR3 spans 13 residues. Trimming took 4 bases from V and 0 from J, leaving 8 bases between them. CDR3 sequence: CSVVRVSTDTQYF. The CDR3 region has the DNA TGCAGCGTTGTACGGGTTAGCACAGATACGCAGTATTTT.

The chain links TRBV12-3 or TRBV12-4 to TRBJ2-7; 9 nucleotides align to TRBD2. The CDR3 sequence is 16 residues long. With V trimmed by 4 bases and J by 2 bases, 9 bases remained unmatched. CDR3 in DNA: TGTGCCAGCAGTTATGGGCTAGCGGGACCTACCTACGAGCAGTACTTC. Its protein product is CASSYGLAGPTYEQYF.

This clonotype was observed at least ten times. The V and J genes are TRBV3-1 and TRBJ1-4; tentative D call: TRBD1 (5 bases). Germline V gene sequence: CDR1 LGHDT, CDR2 YNNKEL (reference sequence). Trimming cost V 0 bases and J 5 bases, with 13 bases left between them. This CDR3 is 16 amino acids long. The CDR3 DNA reads TGTGCCAGCAGCCAAGATGTACGGGGCAAGAATGAAAAACTGTTTTTT. Translation: CASSQDVRGKNEKLFF.

This clonotype appeared a few times. CDR3: CATGRTVSGNTIYF. CDR3 bases: TGTGCCACCGGGCGGACGGTCTCTGGAAACACCATATATTTT. This chain joins TRBV15 and TRBJ1-3, with unresolved D. There are 14 residues in the CDR3. Trimming left V 8 bases short and J 0 bases short, with 11 bases between. The V gene's germline CDR1 is LNHNV and CDR2 YYDKDF (reference sequence).

This clonotype was counted ten times or more. This rearrangement joins TRBV6-2 or TRBV6-3 to TRBJ2-7; 13 bases line up with TRBD2. Germline CDR1 MNHEY, CDR2 SVGEGT. The CDR3 contains 16 residues. After removal of 4 bases from V and 6 bases from J, the junction contained 9 bases not matched to a gene. The CDR3 loop reads CASSSYGLAGESEQYF. In nucleotides, the CDR3 is TGTGCCAGCAGTTCCTACGGACTAGCGGGAGAAAGCGAGCAGTACTTC.

The sample holds many counts of this clonotype. The chain is built from TRBV12-3 or TRBV12-4 and TRBJ2-1, with TRBD2 matching 9 bases. Unmatched junction bases numbered 5, after V lost 7 bases and J lost 4 bases. This CDR3 has 14 residues. The CDR3 coding sequence is TGTGCCAGCAAATTAGCGGGGGCGTACAATGAGCAGTTCTTC. Translating it yields CASKLAGAYNEQFF.

At least ten counts were recorded for this clonotype. The chain has TRBV5-1 and TRBJ2-1; no firm D call. Germline lookup yields CDR1 SGHRS and CDR2 YFSETQ. Trimming took off 5 bases at V and 0 bases at J, with 12 bases between the two ends. The CDR3 covers 15 residues. The CDR3 sequence: CASRFSGSSYNEQFF. The CDR3 nucleotides read TGCGCCAGCAGGTTCTCGGGTAGCTCCTACAATGAGCAGTTCTTC.

The chain carries TRBV19 and TRBJ2-1; unclear D gene. Germline V CDR1 and CDR2: LNHDA, SQIVND (reference sequence). There are 15 residues in the CDR3. The ends were cut back, 5 bases at V and 6 bases at J, with 17 bases in the middle. This chain's CDR3 is CASSGFAASPNEQFF. The CDR3 region has the DNA TGTGCCAGTAGTGGTTTCGCGGCATCGCCCAATGAGCAGTTCTTC.

This clonotype came up many times. The chain uses TRBV7-9 and TRBJ2-7, with no clear D. Looked up from germline, CDR1 is SEHNR and CDR2 is FQNEAQ (reference sequence). CDR3 length: 14 amino acids. Between the trimmed V and J ends, which lost 1 base and 2 bases, there was a span of 9 bases. CDR3 loop: CASSLELPPYEQYF. The CDR3 region has the DNA TGTGCCAGCAGCTTAGAACTCCCTCCCTACGAGCAGTACTTC.

This sequence joins TRBV20-1 and TRBJ2-3; TRBD2 matches at 13 bases. The germline CDR1 and CDR2 sequences are DFQATT and SNEGSKA (reference sequence). There are 16 residues in the CDR3. V lost 3 bases and J lost 1; bases outside the gene matches: 4. CDR3 sequence (DNA): TGCAGTGCTAGTCGAGGACTAGCGGGAGGCACAGATACGCAGTATTTT. Translating it yields CSASRGLAGGTDTQYF.

This chain uses TRBV7-2 with TRBJ2-3, with 12 bases matching TRBD2. V dropped 6 bases and J dropped 3; count of bases not matched to a gene: 4. The germline CDR1 and CDR2 sequences are SGHTA and FQGNSA. CDR3 length equals 15 residues. This CDR3 is CASRTGTSGTDTQYF. The CDR3 bases are TGTGCCAGCAGAACCGGGACTAGCGGGACAGATACGCAGTATTTT.

Many counts were recorded for this clonotype. The J gene is TRBJ2-7, the V gene TRBV6-6, with D possibly being TRBD2 (5 bases). CDR1 MNHNY and CDR2 SVGAGI come from the germline V gene (reference sequence). Trimming cost V 2 bases and J 4 bases, with 6 bases left between them. This CDR3 is built from 12 residues. The CDR3 region has the DNA TGTGCCAGCAGTTACCCGGGGTACGAGCAGTACTTC. As protein: CASSYPGYEQYF.

This clonotype appeared many times. The rearrangement links TRBV5-1 to TRBJ2-2; D is possibly TRBD2 (5 bases). In germline, CDR1 is SGHRS, CDR2 YFSETQ. V was shortened by 0 bases and J by 5 bases, with 11 bases between the two germline ends. The CDR3 is 15 amino acids. The CDR3 protein is CASSLDAGNTGELFF. The CDR3 DNA sequence: TGCGCCAGCAGCTTGGACGCGGGTAATACCGGGGAGCTGTTTTTT.

The rearrangement joins TRBV30 to TRBJ1-3, with D tentatively TRBD1 (5 bases). Deletions cut 0 bases from V and 3 bases from J, with 15 bases between. Germline assignment: CDR1 GTSNPN and CDR2 SVGIG (reference sequence). The CDR3 runs to 16 residues. CDR3 nucleotide sequence: TGTGCCTGGAGTGTACAACTCAGGGTTAATGGAAACACCATATATTTT. This encodes CAWSVQLRVNGNTIYF. Variable domain in full (rest from reference TRBV30 and TRBJ1-3): SQTIHQWPATLVQPVGSPLSLECTVEGTSNPNLYWYRQAAGRGLQLLFYSVGIGQISSEVPQNLSASRPQDRQFILSSKKLLLSDSGFYLCAWSVQLRVNGNTIYFGEGSWLTVV.

The table lists this clonotype with many counts. The CDR3: CAWRLGAEGYTF. The CDR3 nucleotides read TGTGCCTGGAGACTGGGGGCAGAAGGCTACACCTTC. The rearrangement joins TRBV30 to TRBJ1-2, with D perhaps TRBD1 (6 bases). The CDR3 sequence is 12 residues long. Trimming took off 3 bases at V and 8 bases at J, with 13 bases between the two ends. Germline CDR1 and CDR2: GTSNPN and SVGIG (reference sequence). Filled out from reference TRBV30 and TRBJ1-2, the complete variable domain reads SQTIHQWPATLVQPVGSPLSLECTVEGTSNPNLYWYRQAAGRGLQLLFYSVGIGQISSEVPQNLSASRPQDRQFILSSKKLLLSDSGFYLCAWRLGAEGYTFGSGTRLTVV.

This clonotype was observed a handful of times. The rearrangement uses TRBV7-2 and TRBJ1-1; TRBD1 is a possible D gene (5 bases). There are 14 residues in the CDR3. V was cut by 3 bases and J by 1 base, with 9 bases left in between. CDR1 and CDR2 (germline): SGHTA, FQGNSA. CDR3 sequence reads: CASSFGTSNTEAFF. CDR3 in DNA: TGTGCCAGCAGCTTTGGGACCTCGAACACTGAAGCTTTCTTT.